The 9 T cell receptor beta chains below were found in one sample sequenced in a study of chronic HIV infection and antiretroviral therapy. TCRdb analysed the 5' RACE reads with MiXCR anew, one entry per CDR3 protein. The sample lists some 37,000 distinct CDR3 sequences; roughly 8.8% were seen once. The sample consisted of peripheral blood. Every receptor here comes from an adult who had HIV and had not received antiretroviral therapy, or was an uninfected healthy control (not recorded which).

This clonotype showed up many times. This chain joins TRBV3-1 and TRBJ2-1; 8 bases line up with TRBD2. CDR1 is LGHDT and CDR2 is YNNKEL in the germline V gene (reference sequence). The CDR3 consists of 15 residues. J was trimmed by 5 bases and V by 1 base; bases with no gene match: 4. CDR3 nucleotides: TGTGCCAGCAGCCAAGTAGCGGGAATAAACAATGAGCAGTTCTTC. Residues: CASSQVAGINNEQFF.

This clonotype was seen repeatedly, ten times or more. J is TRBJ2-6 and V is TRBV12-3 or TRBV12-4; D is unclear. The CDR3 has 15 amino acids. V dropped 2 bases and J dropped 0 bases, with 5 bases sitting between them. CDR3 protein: CASSLSGSGANVLTF. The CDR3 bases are TGTGCCAGCAGTTTATCGGGCTCTGGGGCCAACGTCCTGACTTTC.

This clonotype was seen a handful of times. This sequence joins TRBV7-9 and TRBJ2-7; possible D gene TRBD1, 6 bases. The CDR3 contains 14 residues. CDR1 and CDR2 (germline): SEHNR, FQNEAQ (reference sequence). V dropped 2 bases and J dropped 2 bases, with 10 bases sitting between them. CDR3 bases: TGTGCCAGCAGCTTACCCACAGGGACCTACGAGCAGTACTTC. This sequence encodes CASSLPTGTYEQYF.

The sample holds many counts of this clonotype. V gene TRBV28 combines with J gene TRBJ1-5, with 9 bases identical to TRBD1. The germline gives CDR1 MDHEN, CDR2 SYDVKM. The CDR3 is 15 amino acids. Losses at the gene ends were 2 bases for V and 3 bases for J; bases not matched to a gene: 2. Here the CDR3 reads CASSLRQGVNQPQHF. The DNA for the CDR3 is TGTGCCAGCAGTTTACGACAGGGGGTCAATCAGCCCCAGCATTTT.

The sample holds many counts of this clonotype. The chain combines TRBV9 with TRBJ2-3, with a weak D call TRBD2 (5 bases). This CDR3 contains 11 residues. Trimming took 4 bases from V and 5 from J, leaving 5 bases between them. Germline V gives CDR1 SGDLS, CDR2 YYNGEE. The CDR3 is CASSREDTQYF. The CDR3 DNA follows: TGTGCCAGCAGCCGGGAAGATACGCAGTATTTT.

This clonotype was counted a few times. The chain's CDR3 is CASSRQGEGEKLFF. Here the CDR3 DNA reads TGTGCCAGCAGCCGACAGGGCGAGGGTGAAAAACTGTTTTTT. The chain recombines TRBV7-9 with TRBJ1-4, with TRBD1 matching 7 bases. The germline CDR1 and CDR2 sequences are SEHNR and FQNEAQ (reference sequence). CDR3 length equals 14 residues. The V gene end was trimmed by 5 bases and the J gene end by 7 bases; junction bases not matched to a gene: 7.

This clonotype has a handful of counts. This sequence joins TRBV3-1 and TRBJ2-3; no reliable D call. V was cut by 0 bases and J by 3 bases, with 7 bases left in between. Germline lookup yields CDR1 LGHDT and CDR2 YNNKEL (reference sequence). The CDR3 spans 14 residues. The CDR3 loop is CASSQDSTTDTQYF. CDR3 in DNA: TGTGCCAGCAGCCAAGACAGCACGACAGATACGCAGTATTTT.

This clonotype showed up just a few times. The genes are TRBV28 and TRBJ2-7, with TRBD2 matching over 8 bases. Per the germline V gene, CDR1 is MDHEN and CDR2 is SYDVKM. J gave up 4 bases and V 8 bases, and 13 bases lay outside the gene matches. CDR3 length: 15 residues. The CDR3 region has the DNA TGTGCCAGCCGCGCCCTAGCGGGCTCCCGTTACGAGCAGTACTTC. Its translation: CASRALAGSRYEQYF. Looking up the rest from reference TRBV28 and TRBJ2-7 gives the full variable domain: DVKVTQSSRYLVKRTGEKVFLECVQDMDHENMFWYRQDPGLGLRLIYFSYDVKMKEKGDIPEGYSVSREKKERFSLILESASTNQTSMYLCASRALAGSRYEQYFGPGTRLTVT.

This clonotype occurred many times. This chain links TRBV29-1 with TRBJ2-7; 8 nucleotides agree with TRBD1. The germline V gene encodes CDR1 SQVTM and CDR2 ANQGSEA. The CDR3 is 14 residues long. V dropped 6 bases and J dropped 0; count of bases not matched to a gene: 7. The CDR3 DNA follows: TGCAGCGTCCTAGTGACAGGGGCCTCCTACGAGCAGTACTTC. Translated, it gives CSVLVTGASYEQYF.